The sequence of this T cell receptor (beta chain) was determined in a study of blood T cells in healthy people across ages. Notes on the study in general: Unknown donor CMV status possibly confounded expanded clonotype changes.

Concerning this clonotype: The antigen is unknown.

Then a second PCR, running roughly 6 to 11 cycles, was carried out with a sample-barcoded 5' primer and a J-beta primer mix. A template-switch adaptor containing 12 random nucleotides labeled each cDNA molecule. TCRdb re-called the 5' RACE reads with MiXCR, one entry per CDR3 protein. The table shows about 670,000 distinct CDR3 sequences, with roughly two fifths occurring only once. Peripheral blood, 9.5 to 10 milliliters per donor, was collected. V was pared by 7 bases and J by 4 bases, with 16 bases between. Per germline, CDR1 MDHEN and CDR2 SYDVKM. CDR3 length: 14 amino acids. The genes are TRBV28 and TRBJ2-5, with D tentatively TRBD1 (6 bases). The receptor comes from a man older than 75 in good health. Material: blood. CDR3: CASTISGRGETQYF. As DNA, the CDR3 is TGTGCCAGCACCATCTCCGGCAGGGGAGAGACCCAGTACTTC.